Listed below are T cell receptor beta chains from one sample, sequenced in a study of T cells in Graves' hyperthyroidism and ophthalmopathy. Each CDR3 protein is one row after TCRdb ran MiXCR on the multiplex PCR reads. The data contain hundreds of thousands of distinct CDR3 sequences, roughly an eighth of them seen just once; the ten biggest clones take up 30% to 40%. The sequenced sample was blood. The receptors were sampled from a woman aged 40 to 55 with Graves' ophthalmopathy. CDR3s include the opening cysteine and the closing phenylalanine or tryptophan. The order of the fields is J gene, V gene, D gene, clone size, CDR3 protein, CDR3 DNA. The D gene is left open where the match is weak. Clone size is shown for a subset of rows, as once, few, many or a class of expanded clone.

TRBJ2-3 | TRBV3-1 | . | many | CASSPHDTEVNTQYF | TGTGCCAGCAGCCCCCACGACACGGAAGTGAATACGCAGTATTTT
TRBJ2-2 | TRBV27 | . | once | CASSPTPNRGGNTGELFF | TGTGCCAGCAGCCCTACCCCCAACAGGGGGGGGAACACCGGGGAGCTGTTTTTT
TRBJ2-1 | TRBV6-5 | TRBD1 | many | CASSYGTGGYEQFF | TGTGCCAGCAGTTACGGGACAGGGGGCTATGAGCAGTTCTTC
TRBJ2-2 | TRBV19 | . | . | CASSNTGNTGELFF | TGTGCCAGTAGTAACACAGGGAACACCGGGGAGCTGTTTTTT
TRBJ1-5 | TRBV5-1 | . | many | CASSLEGGRNQPQHF | TGCGCCAGCAGCTTGGAGGGGGGACGCAATCAGCCCCAGCATTTT
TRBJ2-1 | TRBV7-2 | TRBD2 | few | CASSLTSGVGNEQFF | TGTGCCAGCAGCTTGACTAGCGGGGTGGGAAATGAGCAGTTCTTC
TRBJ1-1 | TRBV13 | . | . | CASLGRDSANTEVFF | TGTGCCAGCCTGGGAAGGGATTCGGCGAACACTGAAGTTTTCTTT
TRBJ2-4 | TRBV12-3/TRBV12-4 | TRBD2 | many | CASSFRGVAKNIQYF | TGTGCCAGCAGTTTCCGGGGGGTAGCCAAAAACATTCAGTACTTC
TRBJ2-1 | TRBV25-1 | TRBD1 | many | CASSEFAWGQSSYNEQFF | TGTGCCAGCAGTGAATTTGCATGGGGACAGAGCTCCTACAATGAGCAGTTCTTC
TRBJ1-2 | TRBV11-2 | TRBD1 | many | CASSRPGQPRIGYTF | TGTGCCAGCAGCCGTCCGGGACAGCCGAGGATTGGCTACACCTTC
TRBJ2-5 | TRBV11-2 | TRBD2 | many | CASSLDLAGGEETQYF | TGTGCCAGCAGCTTAGATCTCGCGGGGGGGGAGGAGACCCAGTACTTC
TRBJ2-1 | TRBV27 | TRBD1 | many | CASTRSDGTVSYNEQFF | TGTGCCAGCACCCGATCGGACGGGACAGTTTCCTACAATGAGCAGTTCTTC
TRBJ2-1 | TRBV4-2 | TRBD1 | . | CASSQGQGAFEQFF | TGTGCCAGCAGCCAAGGACAGGGGGCTTTTGAGCAGTTCTTC
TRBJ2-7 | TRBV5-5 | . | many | CASSLGFGASYEQYF | TGTGCCAGCAGCTTGGGTTTCGGGGCGTCCTACGAGCAGTACTTC
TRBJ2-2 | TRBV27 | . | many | CASSFGSGTGELFF | TGTGCCAGCAGTTTTGGGAGCGGCACCGGGGAGCTGTTTTTT
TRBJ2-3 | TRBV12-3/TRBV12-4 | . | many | CASSLAKGRATTDTQYF | TGTGCCAGCAGTTTAGCGAAGGGCAGGGCGACCACAGATACGCAGTATTTT
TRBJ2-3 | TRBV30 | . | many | CAWDRTDTQYF | TGTGCCTGGGACCGCACAGATACGCAGTATTTT
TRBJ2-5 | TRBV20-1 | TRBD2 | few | CSLSGGAEETQYF | TGCAGTTTGAGCGGGGGGGCCGAAGAGACCCAGTACTTC
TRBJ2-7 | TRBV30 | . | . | CAWSDPPAGLGQYF | TGTGCCTGGAGTGACCCCCCGGCAGGCTTGGGGCAGTACTTC
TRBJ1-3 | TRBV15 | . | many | CATNTGIGNTIYF | TGTGCCACCAATACAGGGATAGGAAACACCATATATTTT
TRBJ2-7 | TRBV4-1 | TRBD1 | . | CASSLRTQPGGKDEQYF | TGCGCCAGCAGCCTGCGCACTCAGCCAGGGGGAAAGGACGAGCAGTACTTC
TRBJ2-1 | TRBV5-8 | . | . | CASSLVWGEQFF | TGTGCCAGCAGCTTGGTGTGGGGTGAGCAGTTCTTC
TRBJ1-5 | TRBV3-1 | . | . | CASSHSAQNNQPQHF | TGTGCCAGCAGCCATTCGGCCCAGAACAATCAGCCCCAGCATTTT
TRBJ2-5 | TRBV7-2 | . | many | CASSHSGWGETQYF | TGTGCCAGCAGCCATAGCGGTTGGGGAGAGACCCAGTACTTC
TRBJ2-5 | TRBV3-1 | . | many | CASRPTRTQETQYF | TGTGCCAGCAGGCCTACTAGAACACAAGAGACCCAGTACTTC
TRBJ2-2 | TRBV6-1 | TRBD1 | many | CASSSGQGPAGELFF | TGTGCCAGCAGTTCTGGACAGGGGCCGGCCGGGGAGCTGTTTTTT
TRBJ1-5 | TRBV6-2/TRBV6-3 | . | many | CASSWDREGYGPQHF | TGTGCCAGCAGTTGGGATCGCGAGGGGTATGGACCCCAGCATTTT
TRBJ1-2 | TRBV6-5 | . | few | CASSHWTDYGYTF | TGTGCCAGCAGTCACTGGACGGACTATGGCTACACCTTC
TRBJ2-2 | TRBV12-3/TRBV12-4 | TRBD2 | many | CASSLSFKRGGKFANTGELFF | TGTGCCAGCAGTTTATCGTTTAAGCGGGGGGGAAAGTTCGCGAACACCGGGGAGCTGTTTTTT
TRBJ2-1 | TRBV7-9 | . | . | CASLGQTFYNEQFF | TGTGCCAGCCTCGGGCAGACCTTCTACAATGAGCAGTTCTTC
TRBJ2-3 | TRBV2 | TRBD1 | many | CASSRGSTDTQYF | TGTGCCAGCAGCAGGGGGAGCACAGATACGCAGTATTTT
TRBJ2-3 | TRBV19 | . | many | CASRLTNTDTQYF | TGTGCCAGTAGACTGACTAACACAGATACGCAGTATTTT
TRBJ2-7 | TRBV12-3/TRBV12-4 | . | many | CASSQGRYYEQYF | TGTGCCAGCAGCCAAGGAAGGTACTACGAGCAGTACTTC
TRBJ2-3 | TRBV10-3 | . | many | CAISESRTDGKPDTQYF | TGTGCCATCAGTGAGTCCCGGACTGACGGAAAGCCAGATACGCAGTATTTT
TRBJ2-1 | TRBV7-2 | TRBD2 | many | CASSLKLAGGHQFF | TGTGCCAGCAGCTTAAAACTAGCGGGGGGGCATCAGTTCTTC
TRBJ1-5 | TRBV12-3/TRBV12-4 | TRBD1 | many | CATGTGLNQPQHF | TGTGCCACCGGGACAGGGCTCAATCAGCCCCAGCATTTT
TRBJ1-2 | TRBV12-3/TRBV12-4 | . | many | CASRLPDETYGYTF | TGTGCCAGCAGGCTTCCGGACGAGACCTATGGCTACACCTTC
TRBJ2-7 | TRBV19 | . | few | CASSIGAEQYF | TGTGCCAGTAGTATAGGGGCCGAGCAGTACTTC
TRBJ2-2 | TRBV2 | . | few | CASIQGVAGELFF | TGTGCCAGCATACAGGGAGTGGCCGGGGAGCTGTTTTTT
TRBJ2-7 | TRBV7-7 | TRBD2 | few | CASSQKTSTEQYF | TGTGCTAGCAGCCAAAAGACTAGCACGGAGCAGTACTTC
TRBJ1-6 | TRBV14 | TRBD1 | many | CASSQVGRGSTPLHF | TGTGCCAGCAGCCAAGTGGGCAGGGGGTCTACACCCCTCCACTTT
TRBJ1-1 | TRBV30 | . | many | CAWSLKVNTEAFF | TGTGCCTGGAGTCTGAAGGTGAACACTGAAGCTTTCTTT
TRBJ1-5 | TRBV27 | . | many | CASSFQIPDRYSNQPQHF | TGTGCCAGCAGTTTCCAAATACCCGACAGATACAGCAATCAGCCCCAGCATTTT
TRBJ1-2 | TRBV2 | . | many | CASQGAGYGYTF | TGTGCCAGCCAGGGCGCTGGCTATGGCTACACCTTC
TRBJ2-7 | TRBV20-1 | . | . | CSARGGTAINEQYF | TGCAGTGCTAGGGGGGGGACAGCAATAAACGAGCAGTACTTC
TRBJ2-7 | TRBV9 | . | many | CASSEGVTYEQYF | TGTGCCAGCAGCGAGGGCGTAACTTACGAGCAGTACTTC
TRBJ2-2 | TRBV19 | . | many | CASSTVSGDTGELFF | TGTGCCAGTAGTACCGTGTCGGGAGACACCGGGGAGCTGTTTTTT